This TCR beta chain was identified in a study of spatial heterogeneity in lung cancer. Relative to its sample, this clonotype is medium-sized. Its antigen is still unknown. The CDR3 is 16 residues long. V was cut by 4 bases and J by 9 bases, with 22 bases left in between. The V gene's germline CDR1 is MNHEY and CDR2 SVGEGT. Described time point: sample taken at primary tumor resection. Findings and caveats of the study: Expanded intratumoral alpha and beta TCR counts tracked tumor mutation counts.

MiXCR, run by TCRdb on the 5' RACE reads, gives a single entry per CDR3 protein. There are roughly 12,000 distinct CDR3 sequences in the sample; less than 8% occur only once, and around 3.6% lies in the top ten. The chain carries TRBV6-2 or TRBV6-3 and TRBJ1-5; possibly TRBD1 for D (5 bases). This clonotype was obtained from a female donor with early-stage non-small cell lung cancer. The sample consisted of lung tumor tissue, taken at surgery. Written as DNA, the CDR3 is TGTGCCAGCAGTTCCAGTGTCAGGGAAGGCCGGAGGCCCCAGCATTTT. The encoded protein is CASSSSVREGRRPQHF.